Many counts were recorded for the clone carrying this T cell receptor (beta chain). What it binds is unknown. These data originate in a study of T cells after posttransplantation cyclophosphamide. This table comes from immunoSEQ multiplex PCR, and its TCRdb copy is limited to in-frame clones, with some not included. The sample holds about 17,000 clones, and no clone turns up only once. A marrow graft followed busulfan-fludarabine conditioning, with cyclophosphamide on days +3 and +4. CDR3 size: 16 residues. V shed 4 bases, J shed 0 bases, and the junction held 3 bases outside the gene matches. CDR1 MNHEY and CDR2 SMNVEV come from the germline V gene (reference sequence). Notes on the study in general: Skin or GI-infiltrating T cells shared few TRB sequences with blood.

The sequencing here drew on PBMCs, taken after allogeneic stem cell transplant with posttransplant cyclophosphamide. The rearrangement uses TRBV27 and TRBJ2-2; 9 nucleotides align to TRBD1. The source of this sequence is a female patient younger than 45 who received an allogeneic stem cell transplant from a related donor, was CMV-positive, and had no GVHD. Some T cells may have come from the graft donor. DNA for the CDR3: TGTGCCAGCAGTTCCGACAGGGGGTCGAACACCGGGGAGCTGTTTTTT. Translating it yields CASSSDRGSNTGELFF.